This is a list of T cell receptor beta chains from one sample in a study of human T cells and chemical hapten exposure. MiXCR, applied by TCRdb to the RACE reads, yields one record per CDR3 protein. The sample has roughly 100,000 distinct CDR3 sequences, nearly 35% seen once; the top ten hold roughly 2.6%. This specimen consisted of whole blood, obtained in connection with sensitization to the hapten diphenylcyclopropenone (DPC). These receptor sequences come from a man aged 40-55 years with alopecia areata. Some clones in this sample may be carry-over from other donors' samples. Both conserved end residues are trimmed from each CDR3. Each record gives: V gene, CDR3 protein.

v_call: TRBV20-1; cdr3_aa: SARDTTDTQY
v_call: TRBV20-1; cdr3_aa: SVFEITDTQY
v_call: TRBV4-2; cdr3_aa: ASSQEFTPGENQY
v_call: TRBV28; cdr3_aa: ASTITGLNFYEQY
v_call: TRBV7-2; cdr3_aa: ASEGPGVSPLH
v_call: TRBV15; cdr3_aa: ATKGLGSYNEQF
v_call: TRBV5-6; cdr3_aa: ASSLTGGARTGELF
v_call: TRBV7-3; cdr3_aa: ASSIAGTQETQY
v_call: TRBV29-1; cdr3_aa: SVGPDRVGTEAF
v_call: TRBV9; cdr3_aa: ASSPPGGSSYNEQF
v_call: TRBV5-1; cdr3_aa: ASSYPRGTYNEQF